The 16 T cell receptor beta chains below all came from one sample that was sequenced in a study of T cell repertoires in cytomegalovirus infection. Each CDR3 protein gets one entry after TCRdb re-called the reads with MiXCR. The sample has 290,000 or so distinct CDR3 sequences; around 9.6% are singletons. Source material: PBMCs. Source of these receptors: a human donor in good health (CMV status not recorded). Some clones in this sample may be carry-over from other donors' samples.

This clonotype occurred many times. The CDR3 bases are TGTGCCAGCACTCTAAGGGGTCGATCACCCCTCCACTTT. Protein sequence: CASTLRGRSPLHF. The chain recombines TRBV6-2 or TRBV6-3 with TRBJ1-6; D possibly corresponds to TRBD1 (5 bases). Trimming took off 7 bases at V and 10 bases at J, with 14 bases between the two ends. Per the germline V gene, CDR1 is MNHEY and CDR2 is SVGEGT. The CDR3 covers 13 residues.

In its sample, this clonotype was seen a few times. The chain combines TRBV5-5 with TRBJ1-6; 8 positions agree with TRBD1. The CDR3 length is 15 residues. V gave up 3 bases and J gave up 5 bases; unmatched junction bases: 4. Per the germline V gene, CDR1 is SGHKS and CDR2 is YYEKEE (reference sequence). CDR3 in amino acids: CASSSQDRDNSPLHF. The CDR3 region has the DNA TGTGCCAGCAGCTCCCAGGACAGGGATAATTCACCCCTCCACTTT.

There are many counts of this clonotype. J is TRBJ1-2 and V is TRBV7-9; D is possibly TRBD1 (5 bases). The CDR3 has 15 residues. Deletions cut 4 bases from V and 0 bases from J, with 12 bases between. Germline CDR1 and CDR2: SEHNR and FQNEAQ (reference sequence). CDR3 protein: CASSSSGIANYGYTF. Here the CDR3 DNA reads TGTGCCAGCAGCTCATCAGGGATCGCTAACTATGGCTACACCTTC.

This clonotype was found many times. The DNA of the CDR3 is TGTGCCAGCAGCCAAGATACAACAGATACGCAGTATTTT. This gives the protein CASSQDTTDTQYF. This sequence joins TRBV14 and TRBJ2-3; D not resolved. The germline V gene has CDR1 SGHDN and CDR2 FVKESK. Trimming removed 0 bases from V and 3 bases from J, with 4 bases in between. The CDR3 is 13 residues long.

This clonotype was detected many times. The CDR3 DNA is TGCAGTGCTCCCCAAGGGGTTGGCTACACCTTC. It encodes CSAPQGVGYTF. This rearrangement joins TRBV20-1 to TRBJ1-2; D is possibly TRBD1 (5 bases). Trimming shortened V by 5 bases and J by 7 bases, and 11 bases separated the two germline ends. CDR1 and CDR2 (germline): DFQATT, SNEGSKA (reference sequence). This CDR3 contains 11 residues.

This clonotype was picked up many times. The CDR3 DNA sequence: TGCGCCAGCAGCCAAGATTGGGCAGGGGGCCGGTATGGCTACACCTTC. The encoded protein is CASSQDWAGGRYGYTF. The rearrangement joins TRBV4-3 to TRBJ1-2; 8 bases fit TRBD1. V was clipped by 0 bases and J by 5 bases; unmatched bases: 8. This CDR3 region has 16 residues. Germline assignment: CDR1 LGHNA and CDR2 YSLEER.

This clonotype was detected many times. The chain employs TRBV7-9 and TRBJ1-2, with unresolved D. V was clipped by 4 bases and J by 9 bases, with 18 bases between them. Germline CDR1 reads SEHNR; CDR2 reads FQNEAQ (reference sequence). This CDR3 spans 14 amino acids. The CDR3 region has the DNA TGTGCCAGCAGCTGGGTCGGAGGGAAGGGCCGCTACACCTTC. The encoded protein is CASSWVGGKGRYTF.

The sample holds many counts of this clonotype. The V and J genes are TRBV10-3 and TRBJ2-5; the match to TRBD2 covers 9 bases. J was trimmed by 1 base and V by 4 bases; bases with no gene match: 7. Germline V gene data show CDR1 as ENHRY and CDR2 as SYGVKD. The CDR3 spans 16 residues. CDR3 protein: CAISVGISGGQETQYF. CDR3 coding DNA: TGTGCCATCAGTGTAGGGATTAGCGGGGGCCAAGAGACCCAGTACTTC.

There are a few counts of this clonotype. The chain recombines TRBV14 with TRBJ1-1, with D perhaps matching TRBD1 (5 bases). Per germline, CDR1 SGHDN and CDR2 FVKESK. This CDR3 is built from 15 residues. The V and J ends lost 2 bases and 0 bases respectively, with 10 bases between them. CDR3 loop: CASSQLGHMNTEAFF. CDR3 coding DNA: TGTGCCAGCAGCCAACTCGGACACATGAACACTGAAGCTTTCTTT.

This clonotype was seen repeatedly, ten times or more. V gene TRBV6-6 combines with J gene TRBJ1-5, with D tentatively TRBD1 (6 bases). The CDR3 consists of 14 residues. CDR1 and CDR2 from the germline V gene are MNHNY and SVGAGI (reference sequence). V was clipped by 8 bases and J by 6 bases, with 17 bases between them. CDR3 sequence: CASDSGQHGQPQHF. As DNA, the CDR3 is TGTGCCAGCGACTCTGGACAGCACGGTCAGCCCCAGCATTTT.

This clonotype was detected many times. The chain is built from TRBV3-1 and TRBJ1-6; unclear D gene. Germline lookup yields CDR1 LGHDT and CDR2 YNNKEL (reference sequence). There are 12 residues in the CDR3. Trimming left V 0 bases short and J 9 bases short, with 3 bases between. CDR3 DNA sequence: TGTGCCAGCAGCCAAGAGGGTTCACCCCTCCACTTT. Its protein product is CASSQEGSPLHF.

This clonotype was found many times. CDR3 nucleotides: TGTGCCAGCAGCCGGAGCGGCAACTACGAGCAGTACTTC. This translates into CASSRSGNYEQYF. This chain connects TRBV7-9 to TRBJ2-7; maybe TRBD2 (5 bases). Trimming took off 5 bases at V and 3 bases at J, with 11 bases between the two ends. The germline CDR1 and CDR2 sequences are SEHNR and FQNEAQ (reference sequence). The CDR3 is made up of 13 amino acids.

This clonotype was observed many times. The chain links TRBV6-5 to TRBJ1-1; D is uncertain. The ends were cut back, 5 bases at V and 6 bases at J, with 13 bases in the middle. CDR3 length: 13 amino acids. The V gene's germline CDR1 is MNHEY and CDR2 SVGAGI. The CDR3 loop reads CASSVLVGAEAFF. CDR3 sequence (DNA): TGTGCCAGCAGTGTACTTGTAGGCGCTGAAGCTTTCTTT.

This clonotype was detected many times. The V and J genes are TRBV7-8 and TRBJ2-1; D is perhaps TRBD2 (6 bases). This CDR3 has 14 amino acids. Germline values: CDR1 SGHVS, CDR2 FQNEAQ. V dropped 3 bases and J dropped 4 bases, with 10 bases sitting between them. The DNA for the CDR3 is TGTGCCAGCAGCTTGGGACTCATTTACAATGAGCAGTTCTTC. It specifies CASSLGLIYNEQFF. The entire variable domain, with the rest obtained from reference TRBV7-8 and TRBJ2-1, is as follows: GAGVSQSPRYKVAKRGQDVALRCDPISGHVSLFWYQQALGQGPEFLTYFQNEAQLDKSGLPSDRFFAERPEGSVSTLKIQRTQQEDSAVYLCASSLGLIYNEQFFGPGTRLTVL.

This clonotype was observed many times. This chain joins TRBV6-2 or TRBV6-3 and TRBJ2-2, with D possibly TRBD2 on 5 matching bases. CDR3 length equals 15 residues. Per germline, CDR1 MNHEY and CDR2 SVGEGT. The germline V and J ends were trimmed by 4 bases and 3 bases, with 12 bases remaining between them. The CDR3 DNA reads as TGTGCCAGCAGTTCCGAGGCGCGGGACACCGGGGAGCTGTTTTTT. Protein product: CASSSEARDTGELFF.

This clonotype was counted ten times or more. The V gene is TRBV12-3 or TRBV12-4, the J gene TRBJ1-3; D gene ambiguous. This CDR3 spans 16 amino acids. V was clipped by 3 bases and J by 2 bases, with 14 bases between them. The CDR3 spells CASSFLLRPPGNTIYF. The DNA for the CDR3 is TGTGCCAGCAGTTTCCTCCTGCGCCCTCCTGGAAACACCATATATTTT.